The 19 T cell receptor beta chains below were found in one sample sequenced in a study of CD8 T cells in ankylosing spondylitis. MiXCR was run by TCRdb on the 5' RACE reads, yielding one entry per CDR3 protein. Of roughly 200,000 distinct CDR3 sequences in the sample, more than 10% were seen once. Sequenced material: blood, either unsorted or a sorted T cell fraction (not recorded which). These receptors were obtained from a male donor with ankylosing spondylitis or in good health (not recorded which).

The V gene is TRBV4-2, the J gene TRBJ2-1, with D possibly matching TRBD1 (5 bases). There are 12 residues in the CDR3. From germline, CDR1 is LGHNA and CDR2 YNFKEQ. V dropped 3 bases and J dropped 8 bases, with 8 bases sitting between them. The CDR3, as DNA: TGTGCCAGCAGCCATGCCAGGGATGAGCAGTTCTTC. Its protein is CASSHARDEQFF.

J is TRBJ2-6 and V is TRBV4-1; D not resolved. The germline V and J ends were trimmed by 1 base and 8 bases, with 12 bases remaining between them. The CDR3 is made up of 15 amino acids. Germline-derived CDR1 and CDR2 are MGHRA and YSYEKL. CDR3 residues: CASSQVWGRTNVLTF. The CDR3 DNA reads TGCGCCAGCAGCCAAGTATGGGGAAGGACCAACGTCCTGACTTTC.

The V call is TRBV7-9, the J call TRBJ2-7; D unclear. Trimming cost V 5 bases and J 2 bases, with 13 bases left between them. CDR1 and CDR2 (germline): SEHNR, FQNEAQ (reference sequence). The CDR3 has 14 residues. In DNA, the CDR3 is TGTGCCAGCAGCGGGGAAGGGCAGCCCTACGAGCAGTACTTC. It is translated as CASSGEGQPYEQYF. Full variable domain (outside the CDR3, taken from reference TRBV7-9 and TRBJ2-7): DTGVSQNPRHKITKRGQNVTFRCDPISEHNRLYWYRQTLGQGPEFLTYFQNEAQLEKSRLLSDRFSAERPKGSFSTLEIQRTEQGDSAMYLCASSGEGQPYEQYFGPGTRLTVT.

The table lists this clonotype with many counts. The rearrangement links TRBV12-3 or TRBV12-4 to TRBJ2-1; 10 bases agree with TRBD2. CDR3 length: 15 residues. Losses at the gene ends were 3 bases for V and 7 bases for J; bases not matched to a gene: 6. The CDR3 spells CASSFTLAGENEQFF. The DNA for the CDR3 is TGTGCCAGCAGTTTCACGCTAGCGGGAGAAAATGAGCAGTTCTTC.

The genes are TRBV7-6 and TRBJ2-7, with 7 bases matching TRBD2. This CDR3 is built from 17 residues. Germline V gives CDR1 SGHVS, CDR2 FNYEAQ. J lost 6 bases, V lost 2 bases, and 16 bases had no gene match. The CDR3 loop is CASSLMSSGTRIAEQYF. For the CDR3, the DNA is TGTGCCAGCAGCTTAATGAGCAGCGGGACCCGGATAGCCGAGCAGTACTTC.

This clonotype was observed a few times. The chain carries TRBV27 and TRBJ2-2, with a weak D call TRBD1 (5 bases). There are 15 residues in the CDR3. The germline V and J ends were trimmed by 0 bases and 5 bases, with 10 bases remaining between them. Germline V lookup: CDR1 MNHEY, CDR2 SMNVEV (reference sequence). This CDR3 reads CASSLSQGGTGELFF. The CDR3, as DNA: TGTGCCAGCAGTTTATCCCAGGGTGGAACCGGGGAGCTGTTTTTT.

This clonotype was seen a few times. The rearrangement links TRBV6-1 to TRBJ2-5; D is perhaps TRBD1 (6 bases). The germline V gene encodes CDR1 MNHNS and CDR2 SASEGT. V lost 6 bases and J lost 1, with 12 bases in between. This CDR3 has 14 residues. The CDR3 DNA reads TGTGCCAGCAGCACAGGGCAGGGCCAAGAGACCCAGTACTTC. This codes for CASSTGQGQETQYF.

This clonotype was observed a few times. This chain uses TRBV4-1 with TRBJ1-5; D not certain. Trimming removed 0 bases at V and 0 bases at J, with 6 bases between. Looked up from germline, CDR1 is MGHRA and CDR2 is YSYEKL. The CDR3 has 15 residues. CDR3 sequence (DNA): TGCGCCAGCAGCCAAGAGGAGTATAGCAATCAGCCCCAGCATTTT. Residues: CASSQEEYSNQPQHF.

CDR3 region: CASRRWDRDSNEQFF. CDR3 in DNA: TGTGCCAGCAGGCGGTGGGACAGGGATAGCAATGAGCAGTTCTTC. V gene TRBV2 combines with J gene TRBJ2-1, with TRBD1 matching 9 bases. Germline-derived CDR1 and CDR2 are SNHLY and FYNNEI. The CDR3 is made up of 15 amino acids. Losses at the gene ends were 6 bases for V and 6 bases for J; bases not matched to a gene: 9. The variable domain in full, with the rest retrieved from reference TRBV2 and TRBJ2-1, is EPEVTQTPSHQVTQMGQEVILRCVPISNHLYFYWYRQILGQKVEFLVSFYNNEISEKSEIFDDQFSVERPDGSNFTLKIRSTKLEDSAMYFCASRRWDRDSNEQFFGPGTRLTVL.

This clonotype was counted only a few times. The rearrangement joins TRBV5-5 to TRBJ2-5; D perhaps matches TRBD2 (5 bases). The V and J ends lost 1 base and 1 base respectively, with 11 bases between them. The CDR3 runs to 15 residues. Germline V gene sequence: CDR1 SGHKS, CDR2 YYEKEE (reference sequence). CDR3 residues: CASSLFLAAQETQYF. CDR3 nucleotide sequence: TGTGCCAGCAGCTTGTTCCTAGCAGCCCAAGAGACCCAGTACTTC.

V is TRBV7-8 and J is TRBJ2-4, with 12 bases that match TRBD1. V lost 2 bases to trimming and J lost 7 bases; unmatched junction nucleotides: 9. The germline gives CDR1 SGHVS, CDR2 FQNEAQ. The CDR3 covers 17 residues. The CDR3 sequence: CASSLKGTGGVENIQYF. The DNA for the CDR3 is TGTGCCAGCAGCTTAAAGGGGACAGGGGGCGTGGAGAACATTCAGTACTTC.

A few counts support this clonotype. The CDR3 region has the DNA TGTGCCAGCAGACATTCAGGGGAAAAACTGTTTTTT. This translates into CASRHSGEKLFF. This sequence joins TRBV7-9 and TRBJ1-4, with D maybe TRBD1 (5 bases). V lost 6 bases, J lost 8 bases, and 10 bases lay in between. The length of the CDR3 is 12 residues. CDR1 SEHNR and CDR2 FQNEAQ come from the germline V gene (reference sequence).

This clonotype appeared a few times. In DNA form, the CDR3 reads TGTGCCATCAGTGACGATCCGGGTCGGGGTTACGCTTTCTTT. It is translated as CAISDDPGRGYAFF. This sequence joins TRBV10-3 and TRBJ1-1; the D is unclear. Germline CDR1 ENHRY, CDR2 SYGVKD. Trimming removed 3 bases from V and 11 bases from J, with 19 bases in between. The CDR3 extends over 14 amino acids.

The gene calls are TRBV5-6 and TRBJ2-7; TRBD1 or TRBD2 may be the D gene (5 bases each). Germline loops: CDR1 SGHDT, CDR2 YYEEEE. The CDR3 runs to 14 residues. V dropped 3 bases and J dropped 4 bases, with 14 bases sitting between them. Here the CDR3 DNA reads TGTGCCAGCAGCTCGGCCGGGACGAGATACGAGCAGTACTTC. It encodes CASSSAGTRYEQYF.

The V gene is TRBV19, the J gene TRBJ2-3; TRBD2 matches at 7 bases. Germline-derived CDR1 and CDR2 are LNHDA and SQIVND (reference sequence). The V and J ends lost 11 bases and 0 bases, in that order; junction bases with no gene match: 11. The CDR3 covers 15 residues. CDR3 coding DNA: TGTGCCCACAACGAGCGGGGCTCTAGCACAGATACGCAGTATTTT. Translating it yields CAHNERGSSTDTQYF. Full variable domain (missing parts from reference TRBV19 and TRBJ2-3): DGGITQSPKYLFRKEGQNVTLSCEQNLNHDAMYWYRQDPGQGLRLIYYSQIVNDFQKGDIAEGYSVSREKKESFPLTVTSAQKNPTAFYLCAHNERGSSTDTQYFGPGTRLTVL.

This clonotype came up a few times. This chain connects TRBV5-1 to TRBJ2-3; maybe TRBD1 (5 bases). This CDR3 spans 16 amino acids. The germline V gene has CDR1 SGHRS and CDR2 YFSETQ. The V gene lost 4 bases and the J gene lost 0 bases, with 15 bases spanning the gap. In nucleotides, the CDR3 is TGCGCCAGCAGCCCCCCCCAGGGCCAAAGCACAGATACGCAGTATTTT. Its translation: CASSPPQGQSTDTQYF.

This clonotype has a handful of counts. The chain has TRBV29-1 and TRBJ2-2, with 7 bases fitting TRBD1. This CDR3 contains 14 residues. Germline CDR1 SQVTM, CDR2 ANQGSEA. V was clipped by 4 bases and J by 3 bases; unmatched bases: 5. CDR3 sequence: CSVVGGQDTGELFF. CDR3 sequence (DNA): TGCAGCGTTGTTGGTGGACAGGACACCGGGGAGCTGTTTTTT.

The chain carries TRBV7-2 and TRBJ2-1; TRBD2 agrees at 13 bases. V was pared by 4 bases and J by 8 bases, with 5 bases of the junction left unmatched. CDR3 length equals 15 residues. Germline lookup yields CDR1 SGHTA and CDR2 FQGNSA. This CDR3 reads CASSSTSGRVYEQFF. In nucleotides, the CDR3 is TGTGCCAGCAGCTCTACTAGCGGGAGGGTCTATGAGCAGTTCTTC.

Only a few counts were recorded for this clonotype. The V gene is TRBV3-1, the J gene TRBJ2-3; unclear D gene. Germline lookup yields CDR1 LGHDT and CDR2 YNNKEL (reference sequence). V was cut by 0 bases and J by 4 bases, with 5 bases left in between. CDR3 length equals 13 residues. The CDR3 spells CASSQEPPDTQYF. CDR3 sequence (DNA): TGTGCCAGCAGCCAAGAGCCTCCAGATACGCAGTATTTT.